One sample yielded the 23 T cell receptor beta chains listed below, sequenced in a study of beta chain features in type 1 diabetes. Study conclusions and caveats: Shortening of TCRB CDR3s, moderate but significant, appeared in all four CD4+ subsets of Type 1 diabetes patients.

Isolated RNA was reverse transcribed in full, so expressed TCRB transcripts were sequenced. Sequenced by immunoSEQ multiplex PCR; TCRdb stores in-frame clones only, minus some. The sample consists of 600,000 to 700,000 clones, roughly 12% of them appearing once. The antigens these receptors bind are not known. Sequencing used naive CD4+ T cells from blood. The origin of the receptors is a man younger than 35 with type 1 diabetes.

This clone was seen more than once but under ten times. The V gene is TRBV5-1, the J gene TRBJ2-7; the match to TRBD2 covers 8 bases. The germline CDR1 and CDR2 sequences are SGHRS and YFSETQ. The CDR3 spans 14 residues. V trimming: 5 bases; J trimming: 0 bases; junction bases outside the gene matches: 4. CDR3 sequence (DNA): TGCGCCAGCAGTAGCGGGGACTTCTCCTACGAGCAGTACTTC. It yields the protein CASSSGDFSYEQYF.

The J gene is TRBJ1-1, the V gene TRBV19, with D possibly TRBD1 on 6 matching bases. Germline CDR1 reads LNHDA; CDR2 reads SQIVND (reference sequence). The CDR3 covers 15 residues. V lost 4 bases and J 0 bases, leaving 12 bases between the germline ends. The CDR3 nucleotides read TGTGCCAGTAGTACGACGACAGGAATGAACACTGAAGCTTTCTTT. Protein product: CASSTTTGMNTEAFF.

This clone has a handful of counts. The CDR3 nucleotides are TGTGCCATCAGTGACCCGACAGGGGCAAAACTGTTTTTT. Its protein product is CAISDPTGAKLFF. This chain links TRBV10-3 with TRBJ1-4; 8 bases are shared with TRBD1. V was pared by 3 bases and J by 10 bases, with 4 bases of the junction left unmatched. Germline V gene lookup returns CDR1 ENHRY and CDR2 SYGVKD. The CDR3 contains 13 residues.

Only a few counts were recorded for this clone. The V call is TRBV2, the J call TRBJ1-1; D might be TRBD1 (6 bases). This CDR3 comprises 12 residues. The V gene lost 4 bases and the J gene lost 4 bases, with 7 bases spanning the gap. Germline assignment: CDR1 SNHLY and CDR2 FYNNEI. The CDR3 here is CASSGTATEAFF. For the CDR3, the DNA is TGTGCCAGCAGTGGGACAGCCACTGAAGCTTTCTTT.

Turning to this clone: Distinct nucleotide sequences in the sample also encode this CDR3. V gene TRBV30 combines with J gene TRBJ1-2; D gene ambiguous. The CDR3 has 12 residues. Germline V gives CDR1 GTSNPN, CDR2 SVGIG (reference sequence). Trimming shortened V by 0 bases and J by 5 bases, and 7 bases separated the two germline ends. The DNA of the CDR3 is TGTGCCTGGAGTGTTTCATCTTATGGCTACACCTTC. Translating it yields CAWSVSSYGYTF.

This chain joins TRBV5-4 and TRBJ2-1; TRBD2 aligns across 8 bases. Germline CDR1 and CDR2: SGHNT and YYREEE (reference sequence). V was clipped by 0 bases and J by 6 bases; unmatched bases: 20. This CDR3 is built from 20 residues. CDR3 protein: CASSLALAGGPRGVVNEQFF. CDR3 DNA: TGTGCCAGCAGCTTGGCCTTGGCGGGGGGCCCCCGAGGGGTGGTCAATGAGCAGTTCTTC.

This clone was detected ten times or more. The same CDR3 also results from other DNA sequences found in this sample. The chain couples TRBV30 to TRBJ2-6; D is undetermined. The CDR3 spans 12 residues. Trimming left V 4 bases short and J 2 bases short, with 3 bases between. CDR1 GTSNPN and CDR2 SVGIG come from the germline V gene (reference sequence). The CDR3 DNA follows: TGTGCCTGGACAGCTGGGGCCAACGTCCTGACTTTC. Amino acid sequence: CAWTAGANVLTF.

Of note for this clone: At the DNA level, this CDR3 is encoded by other sequences in the same sample as well. V and J are TRBV30 and TRBJ1-5, with TRBD1 matching over 7 bases. The CDR3 is made up of 13 amino acids. Unmatched junction bases numbered 3, after V lost 3 bases and J lost 4 bases. In germline, CDR1 is GTSNPN, CDR2 SVGIG (reference sequence). The CDR3 loop is CAWRGQPNQPQHF. CDR3 nucleotides: TGTGCCTGGAGGGGACAGCCGAATCAGCCCCAGCATTTT. Full variable domain (remainder filled in from reference TRBV30 and TRBJ1-5): SQTIHQWPATLVQPVGSPLSLECTVEGTSNPNLYWYRQAAGRGLQLLFYSVGIGQISSEVPQNLSASRPQDRQFILSSKKLLLSDSGFYLCAWRGQPNQPQHFGDGTRLSIL.

The chain recombines TRBV30 with TRBJ2-1; the match to TRBD1 covers 9 bases. Germline loops: CDR1 GTSNPN, CDR2 SVGIG (reference sequence). V was pared by 2 bases and J by 7 bases, with 6 bases of the junction left unmatched. This CDR3 is 14 amino acids long. For the CDR3, the DNA is TGTGCCTGGAGTCCCGGGACAGGGATGAATGAGCAGTTCTTC. It translates to CAWSPGTGMNEQFF.

V gene TRBV5-4 combines with J gene TRBJ1-4, with 10 bases that match TRBD1. The germline V gene has CDR1 SGHNT and CDR2 YYREEE (reference sequence). CDR3 size: 15 residues. With V trimmed by 3 bases and J by 8 bases, 7 bases remained unmatched. The CDR3 coding sequence is TGTGCCAGCAGCTCTTCCGGGACAGGGGTGGAAAAACTGTTTTTT. Translated: CASSSSGTGVEKLFF.

This clone was seen more than once but under ten times. V usage is TRBV28 and J usage is TRBJ2-3, with TRBD2 as a possible D gene (6 bases). From germline, CDR1 is MDHEN and CDR2 SYDVKM. V lost 6 bases, J lost 2 bases, and 15 bases lay in between. The CDR3 runs 15 residues. As DNA, the CDR3 is TGTGCCAGCAGCCCACCGGGGGTTCCCACAGATACGCAGTATTTT. Amino acids: CASSPPGVPTDTQYF.

On this clone itself: Other DNA variants within this sample encode the same CDR3. The chain joins TRBV5-1 to TRBJ2-7, with 9 nucleotides matching TRBD1. The trim removed 0 bases at V and 3 bases at J, leaving 1 base unmatched. The CDR3 is 14 residues long. Germline V lookup: CDR1 SGHRS, CDR2 YFSETQ. Here the CDR3 reads CASSLGQGDYEQYF. The CDR3 nucleotides are TGCGCCAGCAGCTTGGGACAGGGGGACTACGAGCAGTACTTC.

In this sample, this clone turned up a few times. V gene TRBV9 combines with J gene TRBJ2-1, with D possibly being TRBD2 (5 bases). The length of the CDR3 is 15 residues. Trimming removed 0 bases from V and 7 bases from J, with 14 bases in between. Germline V gene data show CDR1 as SGDLS and CDR2 as YYNGEE. Here the CDR3 reads CASSVEPPRGNEQFF. The CDR3 DNA reads TGTGCCAGCAGCGTAGAGCCCCCTCGGGGAAATGAGCAGTTCTTC.

This rearrangement joins TRBV9 to TRBJ2-5, with TRBD1 matching 11 bases. The V gene's germline CDR1 is SGDLS and CDR2 YYNGEE. CDR3 length equals 15 residues. Trimming at V came to 3 bases and at J to 5 bases, leaving 6 bases not matched to a gene. CDR3 residues: CASSAGQGAWETQYF. The CDR3, as DNA: TGTGCCAGCAGCGCAGGACAGGGGGCATGGGAGACCCAGTACTTC.

This clone was counted a few times. V gene TRBV30 combines with J gene TRBJ1-4; D gene uncertain. The germline V gene has CDR1 GTSNPN and CDR2 SVGIG (reference sequence). Trimming left V 8 bases short and J 3 bases short, with 25 bases between. CDR3 size: 17 residues. CDR3 in amino acids: CAAYSGAVDGSNEKLFF. As DNA, the CDR3 is TGTGCCGCCTATTCGGGCGCCGTCGACGGTTCTAATGAAAAACTGTTTTTT.

This clone turned up a few times. The chain carries TRBV14 and TRBJ2-6; D possibly matches TRBD1 or TRBD2 (6 bases each). The CDR3 loop spans 17 amino acids. The ends were cut back, 3 bases at V and 0 bases at J, with 12 bases in the middle. The germline gives CDR1 SGHDN, CDR2 FVKESK. CDR3 protein: CASSHRGGSSGANVLTF. CDR3 nucleotides: TGTGCCAGCAGCCATCGAGGGGGGAGCTCTGGGGCCAACGTCCTGACTTTC.

The V and J genes are TRBV11-2 and TRBJ2-5, with TRBD2 matching over 11 bases. The CDR3 runs 17 residues. Looked up from germline, CDR1 is SGHAT and CDR2 is FQNNGV. V shed 0 bases, J shed 0 bases, and the junction held 3 bases outside the gene matches. CDR3 sequence (DNA): TGTGCCAGCAGCTTAGACCTAGCGGGGGGTAACCAAGAGACCCAGTACTTC. As protein: CASSLDLAGGNQETQYF.

This chain connects TRBV2 to TRBJ2-7, with 7 nucleotides matching TRBD1. CDR1 and CDR2 from the germline V gene are SNHLY and FYNNEI. The length of the CDR3 is 13 residues. Losses at the gene ends were 7 bases for V and 3 bases for J; bases not matched to a gene: 6. The CDR3 coding sequence is TGTGCCAGCATATTGACAGGGAACTACGAGCAGTACTTC. It encodes CASILTGNYEQYF. The full variable domain, its missing parts supplied by reference TRBV2 and TRBJ2-7, is EPEVTQTPSHQVTQMGQEVILRCVPISNHLYFYWYRQILGQKVEFLVSFYNNEISEKSEIFDDQFSVERPDGSNFTLKIRSTKLEDSAMYFCASILTGNYEQYFGPGTRLTVT.

V and J are TRBV18 and TRBJ1-5, with no clear D. V lost 7 bases to trimming and J lost 5 bases, with 15 bases between them. Germline CDR1 KGHSH, CDR2 LQKENI. The CDR3 contains 14 residues. The CDR3 protein is CASFDGRAHQPQHF. The CDR3 DNA is TGTGCCAGCTTCGACGGGCGGGCCCATCAGCCCCAGCATTTT.

DNA for the CDR3: TGCGCCAGCAGCTTGCAAGAACAGGGTTTTGCCGGGGAGCTGTTTTTT. It yields the protein CASSLQEQGFAGELFF. The chain carries TRBV5-1 and TRBJ2-2, with a weak D call TRBD1 (6 bases). The CDR3 is 16 amino acids. Germline V CDR1 and CDR2: SGHRS, YFSETQ. The germline V and J ends were trimmed by 1 base and 6 bases, with 16 bases remaining between them. Using reference TRBV5-1 and TRBJ2-2 for the parts outside the CDR3, the full variable domain is KAGVTQTPRYLIKTRGQQVTLSCSPISGHRSVSWYQQTPGQGLQFLFEYFSETQRNKGNFPGRFSGRQFSNSRSEMNVSTLELGDSALYLCASSLQEQGFAGELFFGEGSRLTVL.

The gene calls are TRBV12-5 and TRBJ2-3; perhaps TRBD1 as D (6 bases). This CDR3 has 15 residues. Per germline, CDR1 LGHNT and CDR2 FRNRAP. V was cut by 1 base and J by 4 bases, with 12 bases left in between. CDR3 loop: CASGLGSHRADTQYF. The CDR3 coding sequence is TGTGCTAGTGGTTTGGGGTCCCACAGGGCAGATACGCAGTATTTT.

This clone was found a few times. Other DNA sequences in this specimen translate into the identical CDR3. The genes are TRBV30 and TRBJ1-4; D unclear. Germline loops: CDR1 GTSNPN, CDR2 SVGIG (reference sequence). The CDR3 is 11 residues long. V was pared by 1 base and J by 5 bases, with 2 bases between. CDR3 nucleotides: TGTGCCTGGAGTGGGAATGAAAAACTGTTTTTT. Translating it yields CAWSGNEKLFF.

The rearrangement links TRBV29-1 to TRBJ2-1; no reliable D call. This CDR3 has 10 residues. The germline V gene has CDR1 SQVTM and CDR2 ANQGSEA. V was clipped by 5 bases and J by 8 bases, with 7 bases between them. As DNA, the CDR3 is TGCAGCGTTTACCAGTATGAGCAGTTCTTC. The encoded protein is CSVYQYEQFF.